The 23 T cell receptor beta chains in this list originate from one sample, sequenced in a study of blood T cell repertoires in COVID-19. The assay was immunoSEQ multiplex PCR, and TCRdb's table has in-frame clones only and misses some. Among 150,000 to 200,000 clones listed, 85% to 90% were seen once. The sequenced sample was peripheral blood. These receptors all come from a man aged 50-59 years with active or convalescent COVID-19.

The rearrangement uses TRBV6-5 and TRBJ2-1, with D possibly TRBD2 on 6 matching bases. Between the trimmed V and J ends, which lost 2 bases and 9 bases, there was a span of 14 bases. The V gene's germline CDR1 is MNHEY and CDR2 SVGAGI. The CDR3 is made up of 14 amino acids. CDR3 coding DNA: TGTGCCAGCAGTTACGAGCGGGCCTCAGGTGAGCAGTTCTTC. It translates to CASSYERASGEQFF.

The rearrangement links TRBV3-1 (or the pseudogene TRBV3-2) to TRBJ2-7, with 8 nucleotides matching TRBD2. Trimming removed 4 bases from V and 0 bases from J; junction bases left unmatched: 8. The CDR3 runs 16 residues. Germline loops: CDR1 LGHDT, CDR2 YNNKEL (reference sequence). CDR3 sequence (DNA): TGTGCCAGCAGCCGTGCTAGCGGGTTGAGCTCCTACGAGCAGTACTTC. Its protein is CASSRASGLSSYEQYF.

The rearrangement joins TRBV11-2 to TRBJ2-7; TRBD1 might be the D (6 bases). The CDR3 sequence is 15 residues long. Per germline, CDR1 SGHAT and CDR2 FQNNGV. Trimming left V 0 bases short and J 0 bases short, with 9 bases between. The CDR3 loop reads CASSLEQGSSYEQYF. The CDR3, as DNA: TGTGCCAGCAGCTTAGAGCAGGGGAGCTCCTACGAGCAGTACTTC. The variable domain in full, completed from reference TRBV11-2 and TRBJ2-7, reads EAGVAQSPRYKIIEKRQSVAFWCNPISGHATLYWYQQILGQGPKLLIQFQNNGVVDDSQLPKDRFSAERLKGVDSTLKIQPAKLEDSAVYLCASSLEQGSSYEQYFGPGTRLTVT.

This clone appeared a few times. This rearrangement joins TRBV11-2 to TRBJ2-7; unclear D gene. The V end lost 1 base, the J end lost 1 base, and 5 bases lay between the germline ends. Looked up from germline, CDR1 is SGHAT and CDR2 is FQNNGV. This CDR3 region has 13 residues. CDR3 loop: CASSLGSSYEQYF. The CDR3 DNA reads TGTGCCAGCAGCTTAGGTAGTTCCTACGAGCAGTACTTC. Using reference TRBV11-2 and TRBJ2-7 for the parts outside the CDR3, the full variable domain is EAGVAQSPRYKIIEKRQSVAFWCNPISGHATLYWYQQILGQGPKLLIQFQNNGVVDDSQLPKDRFSAERLKGVDSTLKIQPAKLEDSAVYLCASSLGSSYEQYFGPGTRLTVT.

CDR3 amino acids: CASSYYPTAGAQETQYF. The CDR3 DNA reads TGTGCCAGCAGTTACTACCCTACCGCGGGGGCTCAAGAGACCCAGTACTTC. The rearrangement joins TRBV6-2 or TRBV6-3 to TRBJ2-5; D possibly corresponds to TRBD2 (7 bases). V dropped 1 base and J dropped 2 bases, with 17 bases sitting between them. Germline lookup yields CDR1 MNHEY and CDR2 SVGEGT. CDR3 length: 17 residues.

This clone was counted a few times. V and J are TRBV15 and TRBJ2-1, with TRBD2 identical over 10 bases. CDR1 LNHNV and CDR2 YYDKDF come from the germline V gene (reference sequence). Trimming at V came to 0 bases and at J to 3 bases, leaving 5 bases not matched to a gene. CDR3 size: 17 residues. The CDR3 region is CATSRDRGTSDYNEQFF. The CDR3, as DNA: TGTGCCACCAGCAGAGATCGGGGGACTAGCGACTACAATGAGCAGTTCTTC.

This rearrangement joins TRBV27 to TRBJ2-7; D remains ambiguous. The V gene lost 7 bases and the J gene lost 3 bases, with 19 bases spanning the gap. The CDR3 runs 15 residues. Germline V CDR1 and CDR2: MNHEY, SMNVEV (reference sequence). CDR3 DNA: TGTGCCAGCACACCGCTGGGCAACCGTCTCTACGAGCAGTACTTC. This gives the protein CASTPLGNRLYEQYF.

This chain joins TRBV11-2 and TRBJ2-1, with D tentatively TRBD2 (5 bases). Trimming removed 1 base at V and 2 bases at J, with 18 bases between. Germline V gene lookup returns CDR1 SGHAT and CDR2 FQNNGV. This CDR3 is 18 amino acids long. The CDR3 DNA sequence: TGTGCCAGCAGCTTAGCTTTGGGGAGCGGACCGACCTACAATGAGCAGTTCTTC. This gives the protein CASSLALGSGPTYNEQFF. The full variable domain, with the rest looked up from reference TRBV11-2 and TRBJ2-1, is EAGVAQSPRYKIIEKRQSVAFWCNPISGHATLYWYQQILGQGPKLLIQFQNNGVVDDSQLPKDRFSAERLKGVDSTLKIQPAKLEDSAVYLCASSLALGSGPTYNEQFFGPGTRLTVL.

This chain uses TRBV18 with TRBJ1-4; maybe TRBD1 (5 bases). Trimming stripped 1 base from V and 8 bases from J, with 14 bases between. Germline CDR1 reads KGHSH; CDR2 reads LQKENI. CDR3 length: 15 amino acids. The CDR3 protein is CASSPLRGFEEKLFF. For the CDR3, the DNA is TGTGCCAGCTCACCACTAAGGGGATTCGAAGAAAAACTGTTTTTT.

This chain links TRBV28 with TRBJ1-6; TRBD1 might be the D (5 bases). Germline CDR1 and CDR2: MDHEN and SYDVKM. Trimming removed 3 bases from V and 0 bases from J, with 21 bases in between. The CDR3 is 20 amino acids. In DNA, the CDR3 is TGTGCCAGCAGTTTGGGGGGTCAGACCCGACGGAGCTCCTATAATTCACCCCTCCACTTT. Amino acids: CASSLGGQTRRSSYNSPLHF.

This chain connects TRBV5-1 to TRBJ2-5; D call uncertain. Trimming took off 0 bases at V and 1 base at J, with 4 bases between the two ends. CDR1 SGHRS and CDR2 YFSETQ come from the germline V gene. This CDR3 has 13 amino acids. CDR3 nucleotides: TGCGCCAGCAGCTTGGCGTTCCAAGAGACCCAGTACTTC. As protein: CASSLAFQETQYF.

V and J are TRBV5-1 and TRBJ1-6; TRBD1 agrees at 10 bases. This CDR3 region has 17 residues. J lost 7 bases, V lost 4 bases, and 11 bases had no gene match. Germline-derived CDR1 and CDR2 are SGHRS and YFSETQ. The CDR3 DNA reads TGCGCCAGCAGCCCTATGACAGGGGGCTTTACGAATTCACCCCTCCACTTT. As protein: CASSPMTGGFTNSPLHF.

The V gene is TRBV6-2 or TRBV6-3, the J gene TRBJ2-7; 8 nucleotides match TRBD1. The trim removed 4 bases at V and 2 bases at J, leaving 7 bases unmatched. CDR3 length equals 15 residues. Germline CDR1 reads MNHEY; CDR2 reads SVGEGT. The CDR3 nucleotides are TGTGCCAGCAGTTTTTCGGACAGGGATCCCTACGAGCAGTACTTC. This sequence encodes CASSFSDRDPYEQYF.

The chain links TRBV7-2 to TRBJ2-2; no clear D. Trimming cost V 3 bases and J 6 bases, with 8 bases left between them. Germline CDR1 and CDR2: SGHTA and FQGNSA. The CDR3 extends over 13 amino acids. The DNA of the CDR3 is TGTGCCAGCAGCTTGCTAGGATCCGGGGAGCTGTTTTTT. This sequence encodes CASSLLGSGELFF.

The V gene is TRBV27, the J gene TRBJ2-7, with TRBD2 identical over 12 bases. This CDR3 is 14 amino acids long. The J segment lost 2 bases and the V segment lost 7 bases, leaving 3 bases of the junction unmatched. Germline assignment: CDR1 MNHEY and CDR2 SMNVEV (reference sequence). This CDR3 is CASTRLAGAYEQYF. The CDR3 DNA is TGTGCCAGCACCCGACTAGCGGGAGCCTACGAGCAGTACTTC.

V usage is TRBV27 and J usage is TRBJ1-5, with a weak D call TRBD1 (6 bases). Trimming took 4 bases from V and 3 from J, leaving 13 bases between them. This CDR3 contains 15 residues. Germline V gives CDR1 MNHEY, CDR2 SMNVEV (reference sequence). CDR3 amino acids: CASSWGGAHNQPQHF. The CDR3 bases are TGTGCCAGCAGTTGGGGGGGGGCCCACAATCAGCCCCAGCATTTT.

The chain couples TRBV6-4 to TRBJ1-1; tentative D call: TRBD1 (5 bases). Between the trimmed V and J ends, which lost 6 bases and 0 bases, there was a span of 11 bases. The V gene's germline CDR1 is MRHNA and CDR2 SNTAGT. CDR3 length equals 14 residues. CDR3 DNA: TGTGCCAGCAGGGTCGACAGCGTGAACACTGAAGCTTTCTTT. It encodes CASRVDSVNTEAFF.

The gene calls are TRBV4-2 and TRBJ2-7; D gene uncertain. The V end lost 9 bases, the J end lost 0 bases, and 9 bases lay between the germline ends. The V gene's germline CDR1 is LGHNA and CDR2 YNFKEQ. This CDR3 spans 12 amino acids. DNA of the CDR3: TGTGCCAGGACCACTAACTCCTACGAGCAGTACTTC. This sequence encodes CARTTNSYEQYF.

This clone was counted only a few times. The chain recombines TRBV21-1 with TRBJ2-7; the table's D gene call, TRBD1, was not cross checked with the DNA. TRBV21-1 is reported as a pseudogene. The CDR3 contains 14 residues. The CDR3 region is CASSIGQVPYEQYF. In DNA form, the CDR3 reads TGTGCCAGCAGCATAGGACAGGTCCCCTACGAGCAGTACTTC.

The chain has TRBV4-2 and TRBJ1-5; 7 bases align to TRBD1. The CDR3 loop spans 16 amino acids. V lost 0 bases and J lost 0; bases outside the gene matches: 2. Per germline, CDR1 LGHNA and CDR2 YNFKEQ. CDR3 nucleotides: TGTGCCAGCAGCCAAGAGGGACAGTATAGCAATCAGCCCCAGCATTTT. Translated: CASSQEGQYSNQPQHF.

The V call is TRBV5-4, the J call TRBJ1-1, with D tentatively TRBD1 (6 bases). The CDR3 has 13 residues. Trimming removed 5 bases from V and 5 bases from J, with 13 bases in between. From germline, CDR1 is SGHNT and CDR2 YYREEE (reference sequence). CDR3 sequence (DNA): TGTGCCAGCAGAGCAGGGGCAAGAACTGAAGCTTTCTTT. It translates to CASRAGARTEAFF.

The genes are TRBV14 and TRBJ1-3, with TRBD1 matching 7 bases. There are 16 residues in the CDR3. Trimming at V came to 1 base and at J to 0 bases, leaving 3 bases not matched to a gene. Germline V CDR1 and CDR2: SGHDN, FVKESK. The CDR3 sequence is CASSQAGTVSGNTIYF. The CDR3 DNA is TGTGCCAGCAGCCAAGCCGGGACAGTCTCTGGAAACACCATATATTTT.

The chain has TRBV2 and TRBJ1-4, with 7 bases fitting TRBD1. This CDR3 has 16 amino acids. V was pared by 4 bases and J by 0 bases, with 5 bases of the junction left unmatched. Germline CDR1 and CDR2: SNHLY and FYNNEI. CDR3 sequence reads: CASSAGRGATNEKLFF. CDR3 sequence (DNA): TGTGCCAGCAGTGCCGGCAGGGGGGCAACTAATGAAAAACTGTTTTTT.